The sequence of this T cell receptor (beta chain) was determined in a study of cytomegalovirus exposure and HLA in healthy donors (dated by TCRdb to 2017 to 2019). Looking at the study overall: According to a later analysis, the roughly 120 validation repertoires were produced on the same platform as the approximately 600 repertoires of the first cohort. The study aimed to test whether cataloging public T cell receptors could reveal signatures of past pathogen exposure. Besides the first cohort of under 700 subjects, a separate validation cohort made up of 90 to 150 different subjects was used. To predict cytomegalovirus infection status, the study brought together high-throughput TCR immunosequencing, statistical association of individual TCRs with disease status, and machine learning. Study-wide conclusions, independent of this receptor: Across donors, most TCR sequences were observed very rarely, whereas some public TCRs were present in many individuals. It was suggested by the authors that the approach could potentially be generalized to other disease states and immunological phenotypes. Subsequent analysis determined that TCRs grouped into clusters in the first cohort also showed a tendency toward co-occurrence across the 130 or so validation repertoires, and roughly 94% of cluster scores exceeded 0. The study gave a list of about 150 TCR beta chains associated with cytomegalovirus. A few of the identified cytomegalovirus-associated TCR beta chains were confirmed in vitro to be specific for cytomegalovirus antigens. The classifier was reported to diagnose cytomegalovirus status with high specificity and sensitivity in both the original and validation cohorts. All 120 or so repertoires were used to score co-occurrence in the validation cohort in a later analysis, because that analysis had no HLA typing for the cohort.

Points on this clone: What antigen it recognizes has not been identified. Qualities for individual bases were not recorded, and no much larger clone is one base off.

The library was prepared using the immunoSEQ multiplex PCR assay. The authors' analysis ran thus. To diagnose cytomegalovirus status from the catalog of TCR beta chain sequences, a statistical classification framework was built. This immuneACCESS table, as held by TCRdb, lists in-frame sequences with V and J called but not all clones. Of the missing ones, under half trace to an unresolved V gene in checked studies; the others have no known cause. V and J calls and clone size are copied from that table; D and trimming were computed from the DNA. Across this sample there are 150,000 to 200,000 clones, with more than 70% seen only once. The ten largest make up more than 1.4% of the sample. The donors belonged to the validation cohort of roughly 120 subjects, which was separate from the approximately 700-subject first cohort. The receptor was isolated from a woman aged 18-29 years in good health and CMV-seronegative. Sequencing used PBMCs.

The CDR3 protein is CASSLGGQGLEQYF. The nucleotide sequence reads TGTGCCAGCAGCTTAGGGGGACAGGGGCTCGAGCAGTACTTC. In this chain, TRBV7-8 is recombined with TRBJ2-7, with 10 bases aligning to TRBD1. As encoded in the germline V gene, CDR1 is SGHVS while CDR2 is FQNEAQ. From its cysteine to its phenylalanine, the CDR3 spans 14 amino acids. Left in the record is the CDR3 DNA by itself, 42 bases read in frame from the first base. After removal of 1 base from V and 6 bases from J, the junction retains 3 bases not matched to a gene.